What follows are 23 T cell receptor beta chains derived from one specimen sequenced in a study of T-cell memory formation after mild COVID-19. TCRdb recomputed calls from the 5' RACE reads with MiXCR, one row per CDR3 protein. Counted here are about 390,000 distinct CDR3 sequences, approximately 15% occurring once; the ten biggest clones make up roughly 21%. Sample: PBMCs or a T cell subset sorted from them (not recorded which). The receptors derive from a young man who had mild COVID-19 (a few samples of this study predate the infection). Cell type and time point are not known.

This clonotype appeared a single time. The chain joins TRBV7-2 to TRBJ2-2; D is possibly TRBD2 (5 bases). With 5 bases removed from V and 4 bases from J, the gap between germline ends came to 14 bases. CDR1 SGHTA and CDR2 FQGNSA come from the germline V gene. This CDR3 has 15 residues. DNA of the CDR3: TGTGCCAGCAGCCACTACCGGGATTTCACCGGGGAGCTGTTTTTT. Protein: CASSHYRDFTGELFF.

This clonotype turned up a few times. J is TRBJ2-2 and V is TRBV7-2, with 15 positions matching TRBD2. The CDR3 is made up of 20 amino acids. Germline lookup yields CDR1 SGHTA and CDR2 FQGNSA. The J segment lost 0 bases and the V segment lost 5 bases, leaving 10 bases of the junction unmatched. CDR3 loop: CASSATGTSGGSPNTGELFF. DNA of the CDR3: TGTGCCAGCAGCGCAACCGGGACTAGCGGGGGGTCTCCGAACACCGGGGAGCTGTTTTTT.

This clonotype was seen ten or more times. The V and J genes are TRBV6-2 or TRBV6-3 and TRBJ2-7; D is unresolved. The CDR3 extends over 11 amino acids. The V gene lost 4 bases and the J gene lost 3 bases, with 4 bases spanning the gap. CDR1 is MNHEY and CDR2 is SVGEGT in the germline V gene. CDR3 bases: TGTGCCAGCAGTTTGGGCTACGAGCAGTACGTC. It is translated as CASSLGYEQYV.

This clonotype was counted a few times. The rearrangement joins TRBV15 to TRBJ2-7; maybe TRBD1 (5 bases). CDR1 and CDR2 (germline): LNHNV, YYDKDF (reference sequence). Trimming removed 1 base from V and 2 bases from J, with 15 bases in between. The CDR3 sequence is 16 residues long. The CDR3 here is CATSRGQRRYPYEQYF. CDR3 in DNA: TGTGCCACCAGCAGAGGACAGCGCAGGTATCCCTACGAGCAGTACTTC.

This clonotype was seen ten or more times. This chain connects TRBV3-1 to TRBJ2-4; 9 nucleotides match TRBD1. Per germline, CDR1 LGHDT and CDR2 YNNKEL (reference sequence). The CDR3 is 13 amino acids. Trimming cost V 4 bases and J 7 bases; bases outside gene matches: 2. CDR3 DNA: TGTGCCAGCAGCCCCGGGACAGGGAACATTCAGTACTTC. It yields the protein CASSPGTGNIQYF.

The chain links TRBV6-2 or TRBV6-3 to TRBJ2-3; D is possibly TRBD2 (5 bases). The CDR3 length is 15 residues. The germline V and J ends were trimmed by 6 bases and 1 base, with 14 bases remaining between them. Germline assignment: CDR1 MNHEY and CDR2 SVGEGT. CDR3 loop: CASRIYYGGTDTQYF. In nucleotides, the CDR3 is TGTGCCAGCAGAATATATTACGGGGGCACAGATACGCAGTATTTT.

A few counts support this clonotype. This chain joins TRBV10-3 and TRBJ2-3; the D gene could be TRBD1 or TRBD2 (5 bases each). Looked up from germline, CDR1 is ENHRY and CDR2 is SYGVKD. Trimming removed 6 bases from V and 6 bases from J, with 16 bases in between. This CDR3 is built from 14 residues. As DNA, the CDR3 is TGTGCCATCAGCTCAACCGGCTGGGGGGATACGCAGTATTTT. This codes for CAISSTGWGDTQYF.

This clonotype was seen a handful of times. V usage is TRBV19 and J usage is TRBJ1-2; D might be TRBD1 (5 bases). CDR3 size: 15 residues. Between the trimmed V and J ends, which lost 3 bases and 3 bases, there was a span of 14 bases. Germline CDR1 is LNHDA and CDR2 is SQIVND (reference sequence). This CDR3 reads CASSIRWTSDYGYTF. CDR3 bases: TGTGCCAGTAGTATCCGCTGGACATCAGACTATGGCTACACCTTC.

The chain combines TRBV5-4 with TRBJ1-2; 7 bases are a match to TRBD1. CDR3 length: 14 amino acids. CDR1 and CDR2 (germline): SGHNT, YYREEE (reference sequence). After removal of 5 bases from V and 2 bases from J, the junction contained 6 bases not matched to a gene. CDR3 loop: CASSRDRENYGYTF. The DNA of the CDR3 is TGTGCCAGCAGTCGCGACAGGGAGAACTATGGCTACACCTTC. Filled out from reference TRBV5-4 and TRBJ1-2, the complete variable domain reads ETGVTQSPTHLIKTRGQQVTLRCSSQSGHNTVSWYQQALGQGPQFIFQYYREEENGRGNFPPRFSGLQFPNYSSELNVNALELDDSALYLCASSRDRENYGYTFGSGTRLTVV.

CDR3 loop: CASGQDRGLETQYF. CDR3 DNA sequence: TGTGCCAGCGGTCAGGACAGGGGCCTTGAGACCCAGTACTTC. This chain joins TRBV3-1 and TRBJ2-5, with 9 bases fitting TRBD1. The ends lost 8 bases at V and 5 bases at J; junction bases unmatched: 9. The CDR3 spans 14 residues. The germline V gene encodes CDR1 LGHDT and CDR2 YNNKEL (reference sequence).

The chain has TRBV29-1 and TRBJ2-7; D gene ambiguous. In germline, CDR1 is SQVTM, CDR2 ANQGSEA. V shed 4 bases and J shed 3 bases, with 4 bases lying between them. The CDR3 is 10 residues long. CDR3 amino acids: CSVAIYEQYV. CDR3 DNA sequence: TGCAGCGTTGCCATCTACGAGCAGTACGTC.

This clonotype was seen a handful of times. The chain has TRBV5-5 and TRBJ2-1, with TRBD1 as a possible D gene (7 bases). V lost 4 bases to trimming and J lost 8 bases, with 22 bases between them. The germline gives CDR1 SGHKS, CDR2 YYEKEE (reference sequence). This CDR3 contains 16 residues. In DNA, the CDR3 is TGTGCCAGCAGCCGGGCGGGCGGAGGGGGCCAGTATGAGCAGTTCTTC. Residues: CASSRAGGGGQYEQFF.

In its sample, this clonotype was seen a few times. This chain connects TRBV10-2 to TRBJ2-3; 8 nucleotides line up with TRBD2. CDR1 WSHSY and CDR2 SAAADI come from the germline V gene. V shed 2 bases and J 1 base; nucleotides not matched to a gene: 5. The CDR3 covers 16 residues. The CDR3 here is CASSERGGRGTDTQYF. DNA of the CDR3: TGCGCCAGCAGTGAGCGGGGGGGCCGGGGCACAGATACGCAGTATTTT.

This clonotype was found a few times. The chain recombines TRBV7-2 with TRBJ2-1; possibly TRBD2 for D (6 bases). Trimming pared 1 base from V and 10 bases from J, leaving 17 bases between. Germline V gene lookup returns CDR1 SGHTA and CDR2 FQGNSA. The CDR3 runs 15 residues. CDR3 sequence reads: CASSLGGENFREQFF. The CDR3 DNA reads TGTGCCAGCAGCTTAGGCGGGGAAAACTTCCGGGAGCAGTTCTTC.

A few counts support this clonotype. This chain joins TRBV7-2 and TRBJ2-3; maybe TRBD2 (6 bases). V shed 2 bases and J shed 2 bases, with 17 bases lying between them. Germline V gene data show CDR1 as SGHTA and CDR2 as FQGNSA. The CDR3 sequence is 17 residues long. CDR3 protein: CASSLSATSPITDTQYF. In nucleotides, the CDR3 is TGTGCCAGCAGCTTAAGCGCGACTAGTCCCATCACAGATACGCAGTATTTT. Full variable domain (remainder filled in from reference TRBV7-2 and TRBJ2-3): GAGVSQSPSNKVTEKGKDVELRCDPISGHTALYWYRQSLGQGLEFLIYFQGNSAPDKSGLPSDRFSAERTGGSVSTLTIQRTQQEDSAVYLCASSLSATSPITDTQYFGPGTRLTVL.

The sample holds a few counts of this clonotype. The J gene is TRBJ2-5, the V gene TRBV6-2 or TRBV6-3; 7 bases are shared with TRBD1. The CDR3 covers 14 residues. J gave up 5 bases and V 6 bases, and 9 bases lay outside the gene matches. Germline CDR1 reads MNHEY; CDR2 reads SVGEGT. The CDR3 reads CASRDRSWEETQYF. CDR3 bases: TGTGCCAGCAGGGACAGGTCCTGGGAGGAGACCCAGTACTTC.

Only a few counts were recorded for this clonotype. The J gene is TRBJ2-3, the V gene TRBV15; unclear D gene. Trimming left V 5 bases short and J 5 bases short, with 14 bases between. The germline gives CDR1 LNHNV, CDR2 YYDKDF (reference sequence). CDR3 length equals 14 residues. CDR3 sequence: CATSFRAGGDTQYF. The CDR3 DNA reads as TGTGCCACCAGCTTCCGGGCCGGCGGAGATACGCAGTATTTT.

The V call is TRBV5-6, the J call TRBJ1-1; a weak D match, TRBD1 (5 bases). Germline-derived CDR1 and CDR2 are SGHDT and YYEEEE. Trimming stripped 3 bases from V and 4 bases from J, with 7 bases between. The CDR3 has 12 residues. Here the CDR3 DNA reads TGTGCCAGCAGCTGGGACCGCACTGAAGCTTTCTTT. It translates to CASSWDRTEAFF.

The genes are TRBV5-6 and TRBJ1-4, with 9 bases aligning to TRBD1. Germline V gives CDR1 SGHDT, CDR2 YYEEEE. The J segment lost 5 bases and the V segment lost 1 base, leaving 6 bases of the junction unmatched. This CDR3 has 16 residues. This CDR3 is CASSLSRQGGNEKLFF. The CDR3, as DNA: TGTGCCAGCAGCTTGTCCCGACAGGGGGGCAATGAAAAACTGTTTTTT.

The chain is built from TRBV6-2 or TRBV6-3 and TRBJ2-5; 8 bases line up with TRBD2. The germline V gene has CDR1 MNHEY and CDR2 SVGEGT. The CDR3 runs to 20 residues. J gave up 1 base and V 0 bases, and 16 bases lay outside the gene matches. The CDR3 nucleotides read TGTGCCAGCAGTTACTCGTGGACAGCAAGCGGGGGACTGACCCAAGAGACCCAGTACTTC. Translated, it gives CASSYSWTASGGLTQETQYF.

The rearrangement links TRBV4-3 to TRBJ1-1; a possible D gene is TRBD1 (6 bases). The V gene's germline CDR1 is LGHNA and CDR2 YSLEER. V was pared by 4 bases and J by 8 bases, with 17 bases between. The CDR3 consists of 14 residues. The CDR3 region is CASSREVQGGEAFF. The DNA of the CDR3 is TGCGCCAGCAGCCGAGAAGTACAGGGCGGGGAAGCTTTCTTT.

This chain links TRBV7-9 with TRBJ2-5; 8 bases line up with TRBD2. Trimming took 5 bases from V and 5 from J; bases not matched to a gene: 19. The CDR3 runs 18 residues. CDR1 and CDR2 from the germline V gene are SEHNR and FQNEAQ (reference sequence). CDR3 DNA sequence: TGTGCCAGCAGCCTTGGTCTGATAGCGGGGCCTTCCGGCGAGACCCAGTACTTC. Translating it yields CASSLGLIAGPSGETQYF. The full variable domain, in which reference TRBV7-9 and TRBJ2-5 provide the parts outside the CDR3, is DTGVSQNPRHKITKRGQNVTFRCDPISEHNRLYWYRQTLGQGPEFLTYFQNEAQLEKSRLLSDRFSAERPKGSFSTLEIQRTEQGDSAMYLCASSLGLIAGPSGETQYFGPGTRLLVL.

This clonotype has a handful of counts. V is TRBV13 and J is TRBJ2-7, with 10 positions matching TRBD1. Per germline, CDR1 PRHDT and CDR2 FYEKMQ (reference sequence). With 2 bases clipped from V and 6 bases from J, the junction kept 7 bases outside the gene matches. CDR3 length: 15 amino acids. Written as DNA, the CDR3 is TGTGCCAGCAGCTTAAGGGGACAGGGGACAGGCGAGCAGTACTTC. Translation: CASSLRGQGTGEQYF.